The 4 T cell receptor beta chains given below trace back to one sample, sequenced in a study of blood T cells in healthy people across ages. A sample-barcoded 5' primer and a J-beta primer mix were used in a second PCR of about 6 to 11 cycles. TCRdb fed the 5' RACE reads into MiXCR, producing one record per CDR3 protein. The sample consists of 1.8 million or so distinct CDR3 sequences, about 39% of them appearing once. Source material: blood. Receptor source: a human donor in good health.

This chain links TRBV5-1 with TRBJ2-3; either TRBD1 or TRBD2 may fit D (5 bases each). The V and J ends lost 5 bases and 2 bases respectively, with 18 bases between them. CDR1 is SGHRS and CDR2 is YFSETQ in the germline V gene. The CDR3 totals 16 residues. The CDR3 coding sequence is TGCGCCAGCAGTTCCGGACGGGGCGGCACCACAGATACGCAGTATTTT. Translation gives CASSSGRGGTTDTQYF.

A word on this clonotype: The junction differs from germline at one of its ends, possibly a read error. V gene TRBV5-1 combines with J gene TRBJ1-2; no reliable D call. There are 16 residues in the CDR3. Germline CDR1 SGHRS, CDR2 YFSETQ. The CDR3 sequence: CASSLSASRRNYGYTF. The CDR3 nucleotides read TGCGCCAGTAGCTTGTCGGCTAGCAGGAGGAACTATGGCTACACCTTC.

The rearrangement joins TRBV18 to TRBJ1-6; a weak D match, TRBD1 (5 bases). Germline CDR1 is KGHSH and CDR2 is LQKENI. V shed 3 bases and J shed 10 bases, with 25 bases lying between them. The CDR3 totals 18 residues. CDR3 amino acids: CASSPRVTGTQSLSPLHF. The CDR3 nucleotides are TGTGCCAGCTCACCCAGGGTGACGGGTACCCAGTCACTCTCACCCCTCCACTTT.

The rearrangement uses TRBV20-1 and TRBJ1-2, with 8 nucleotides matching TRBD1. CDR1 and CDR2 from the germline V gene are DFQATT and SNEGSKA (reference sequence). V lost 2 bases and J lost 2; bases outside the gene matches: 4. CDR3 length: 14 amino acids. The CDR3 spells CSARRQGTNYGYTF. CDR3 DNA: TGCAGTGCTAGAAGACAGGGGACAAACTATGGCTACACCTTC.